This TCR beta chain derives from a study of response to subunit inactivated influenza vaccine. From the RT-PCR reads, TCRdb called clonotypes with MiXCR, one entry per CDR3 protein. The sample holds about half a million distinct CDR3 sequences, around 8% seen once. Points on this clonotype: Its antigen is undetermined.

Overall study results and limits: Researchers suggested that each seasonal influenza vaccination recruits few new T cells.

In germline, CDR1 is LNHDA, CDR2 SQIVND (reference sequence). V was shortened by 9 bases and J by 0 bases, with 15 bases between the two germline ends. CDR3 size: 14 residues. Material: PBMCs from blood, obtained around 2 years after vaccination. This chain links TRBV19 with TRBJ2-7, with D possibly being TRBD1 (5 bases). The clonotype originates from a man aged 50 to 69 who received an inactivated influenza vaccine. The DNA for the CDR3 is TGTGCCAGCAAGGACAAGGCCCGCTCCTACGAGCAGTACTTC. Translation gives CASKDKARSYEQYF. The variable domain in full, with the rest retrieved from reference TRBV19 and TRBJ2-7, is DGGITQSPKYLFRKEGQNVTLSCEQNLNHDAMYWYRQDPGQGLRLIYYSQIVNDFQKGDIAEGYSVSREKKESFPLTVTSAQKNPTAFYLCASKDKARSYEQYFGPGTRLTVT.